These 12 T cell receptor beta chains originate from one sample sequenced in a study of Graves' ophthalmopathy and Graves' hyperthyroidism. Amplification from RNA transcripts yielded the TCR beta CDR3 regions. HTBI primers were employed in first-round RT-PCR, then a second-round multiplex PCR followed. TCRdb re-called the multiplex PCR reads with MiXCR, one entry per CDR3 protein. This table has over 450,000 distinct CDR3 sequences, around 15% appearing once. The sample was blood. The source of these receptors is a woman under 40 with Graves' ophthalmopathy.

This clonotype was seen ten or more times. V and J are TRBV5-1 and TRBJ1-2, with a weak D call TRBD1 (5 bases). Per germline, CDR1 SGHRS and CDR2 YFSETQ. There are 16 residues in the CDR3. V shed 4 bases and J shed 3 bases, with 19 bases lying between them. The CDR3, as DNA: TGCGCCAGCAGCGTACGATCGGGGGAAGGAGACTATGGCTACACCTTC. It codes for CASSVRSGEGDYGYTF. Based on the CDR3 plus reference TRBV5-1 and TRBJ1-2, the full variable domain is KAGVTQTPRYLIKTRGQQVTLSCSPISGHRSVSWYQQTPGQGLQFLFEYFSETQRNKGNFPGRFSGRQFSNSRSEMNVSTLELGDSALYLCASSVRSGEGDYGYTFGSGTRLTVV.

This clonotype has at least ten counts. The genes are TRBV12-3 or TRBV12-4 and TRBJ1-6, with TRBD1 as a possible D gene (5 bases). V was pared by 5 bases and J by 4 bases, with 12 bases between. The CDR3 is made up of 15 amino acids. This CDR3 is CASSIDSAYNSPLHF. In DNA, the CDR3 is TGTGCCAGCAGTATAGACAGCGCTTATAATTCACCCCTCCACTTT.

The chain is built from TRBV7-9 and TRBJ2-7; possibly TRBD1 for D (7 bases). Trimming removed 4 bases from V and 5 bases from J, with 15 bases in between. This CDR3 is 14 amino acids long. From germline, CDR1 is SEHNR and CDR2 FQNEAQ (reference sequence). The CDR3 bases are TGTGCCAGCAGCTCTCCAGGGGGGAACCACGAGCAGTACTTC. The encoded protein is CASSSPGGNHEQYF.

The chain couples TRBV6-1 to TRBJ2-7; TRBD2 matches at 9 bases. Germline V gives CDR1 MNHNS, CDR2 SASEGT. J gave up 0 bases and V 0 bases, and 6 bases lay outside the gene matches. The length of the CDR3 is 17 residues. The CDR3 DNA follows: TGTGCCAGCAGTGAAGCTAGCGGGAGCCCCAACTCCTACGAGCAGTACTTC. Its protein product is CASSEASGSPNSYEQYF.

This chain links TRBV10-3 with TRBJ1-5; no firm D call. V lost 4 bases and J lost 0, with 7 bases in between. Germline CDR1 and CDR2: ENHRY and SYGVKD. The CDR3 is made up of 14 amino acids. The CDR3 nucleotides read TGTGCCATCAGTGCCGAGCATAGCAATCAGCCCCAGCATTTT. It encodes CAISAEHSNQPQHF.

This clonotype appeared many times. This chain joins TRBV5-1 and TRBJ1-5; a possible D gene is TRBD1 (5 bases). Looked up from germline, CDR1 is SGHRS and CDR2 is YFSETQ. Deletions cut 5 bases from V and 7 bases from J, with 13 bases between. There are 13 residues in the CDR3. CDR3 region: CASSLGQGQPQHF. DNA for the CDR3: TGCGCCAGCAGTCTCGGGCAGGGCCAGCCCCAGCATTTT.

The J gene is TRBJ1-2, the V gene TRBV5-1; D uncertain. Germline V lookup: CDR1 SGHRS, CDR2 YFSETQ. Trimming stripped 2 bases from V and 7 bases from J, with 9 bases between. This CDR3 comprises 12 residues. The CDR3: CASSFGLGGYTF. The CDR3, as DNA: TGCGCCAGCAGCTTTGGGCTGGGTGGCTACACCTTC.

This clonotype was observed many times. The CDR3 region is CASSLARPESGNTIYF. The DNA of the CDR3 is TGTGCCAGCAGTTTAGCGCGTCCGGAAAGTGGAAACACCATATATTTT. The chain is built from TRBV12-3 or TRBV12-4 and TRBJ1-3; D not certain. The V gene lost 0 bases and the J gene lost 3 bases, with 12 bases spanning the gap. The CDR3 sequence is 16 residues long.

This CDR3 reads CATSDYSGQGATGELFF. CDR3 DNA: TGTGCCACCAGTGACTACTCCGGACAGGGGGCCACCGGGGAGCTGTTTTTT. The chain combines TRBV24-1 with TRBJ2-2, with 11 bases fitting TRBD1. Germline-derived CDR1 and CDR2 are KGHDR and SFDVKD. The trim removed 4 bases at V and 4 bases at J, leaving 7 bases unmatched. The CDR3 spans 17 residues.

This clonotype came up many times. This rearrangement joins TRBV11-1 to TRBJ1-1; D uncertain. V lost 2 bases to trimming and J lost 1 base, with 14 bases between them. The CDR3 runs to 16 residues. From germline, CDR1 is SGHAT and CDR2 FQDESV (reference sequence). As DNA, the CDR3 is TGTGCCAGCAGCTTATCTTTTCTTGAGTGGAACACTGAAGCTTTCTTT. The encoded protein is CASSLSFLEWNTEAFF.

This clonotype was picked up many times. This chain joins TRBV10-3 and TRBJ2-2; 8 bases are shared with TRBD1. The trim removed 6 bases at V and 4 bases at J, leaving 7 bases unmatched. Germline assignment: CDR1 ENHRY and CDR2 SYGVKD. There are 15 residues in the CDR3. CDR3 amino acids: CAIRTGQAVTGELFF. CDR3 nucleotides: TGTGCCATCAGAACGGGACAGGCAGTCACCGGGGAGCTGTTTTTT.

This clonotype was seen many times. The chain combines TRBV28 with TRBJ2-7; 9 nucleotides align to TRBD1. Per the germline V gene, CDR1 is MDHEN and CDR2 is SYDVKM. V lost 6 bases, J lost 4 bases, and 13 bases stayed unmatched. CDR3 length equals 16 residues. The CDR3 bases are TGTGCCAGCAGGGGATCCACCGGGACAGGGTATTACGAGCAGTACTTC. Protein sequence: CASRGSTGTGYYEQYF.